The present T cell receptor (beta chain) was sequenced within a study of early T cells in non-severe SARS-CoV-2 infection. The wider study: Investigators sequenced bulk RNA drawn from unsorted whole blood, and chains remained unpaired. Study results and limitations: In VDJdb matching, anti-spike CD8 responses were favored while private and CD4 specificities went missing.

Each single cDNA molecule received a unique molecular identifier. Each CDR3 protein gets one entry after TCRdb re-called the 5' RACE reads with MiXCR. The sample includes under 70,000 distinct CDR3 sequences, 5.6% of them seen just once. Trimming left V 0 bases short and J 1 base short, with 6 bases between. The CDR3 is 13 residues long. Germline V CDR1 and CDR2: DFQATT, SNEGSKA (reference sequence). To note about this clonotype: Its antigen is not known.

This sequence was found in an adult who was a healthcare worker with PCR-confirmed SARS-CoV-2 infection or an uninfected control (not recorded which). Sequenced: whole blood. This sequence joins TRBV20-1 and TRBJ1-1; D is ambiguous. The CDR3 protein is CSARDRANTEAFF. The CDR3 nucleotides are TGCAGTGCTAGAGATAGGGCGAACACTGAAGCTTTCTTT.